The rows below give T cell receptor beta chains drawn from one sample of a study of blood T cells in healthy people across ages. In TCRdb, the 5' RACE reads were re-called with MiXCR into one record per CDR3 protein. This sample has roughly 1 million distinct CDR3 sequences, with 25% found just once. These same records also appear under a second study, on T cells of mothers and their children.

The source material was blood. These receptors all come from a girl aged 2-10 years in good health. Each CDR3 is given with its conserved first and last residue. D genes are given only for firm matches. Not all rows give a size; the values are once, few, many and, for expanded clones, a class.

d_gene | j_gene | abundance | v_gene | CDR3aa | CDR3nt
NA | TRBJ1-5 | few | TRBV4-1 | CASSQVKNQPQHF | TGCGCCAGCAGCCAAGTCAAGAATCAGCCCCAGCATTTT
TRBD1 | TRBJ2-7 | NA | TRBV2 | CASRDGTESYEQYF | TGTGCCAGCAGAGACGGGACAGAGTCCTACGAGCAGTACTTC
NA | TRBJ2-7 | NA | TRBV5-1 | CASRPAYRDSYEQYF | TGCGCCAGCAGACCCGCGTACAGGGACTCCTACGAGCAGTACTTC
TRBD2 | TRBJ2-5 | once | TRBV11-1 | CASSLGDWKATSGRAVLETQYF | TGTGCCAGCAGCTTAGGTGACTGGAAAGCCACCAGCGGGAGGGCCGTTTTAGAGACCCAGTACTTC
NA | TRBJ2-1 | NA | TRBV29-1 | CSVKLDGNEQFF | TGCAGCGTTAAACTAGATGGCAATGAGCAGTTCTTC
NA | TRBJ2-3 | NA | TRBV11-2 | CASSLEIPGLLSADTQYF | TGTGCCAGCAGCCTAGAGATACCGGGACTCCTATCGGCAGATACGCAGTATTTT
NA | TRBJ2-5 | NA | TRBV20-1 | CSARDRRGHPSETQYF | TGCAGTGCTAGAGATAGAAGGGGACACCCCTCGGAGACCCAGTACTTC
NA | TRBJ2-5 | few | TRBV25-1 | CASSGVARETQYF | TGTGCCAGCAGTGGGGTAGCCCGGGAGACCCAGTACTTC
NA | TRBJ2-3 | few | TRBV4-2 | CASSQQVDASGITDTQYF | TGTGCCAGCAGCCAACAGGTCGATGCCAGCGGCATCACAGATACGCAGTATTTT
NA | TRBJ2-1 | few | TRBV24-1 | CATSDLGPQFF | TGTGCCACCAGTGATTTGGGCCCGCAGTTCTTC
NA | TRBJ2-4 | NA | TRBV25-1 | CASSDHSTANIQYF | TGTGCCAGCAGTGACCATTCGACAGCTAACATCCAGTACTTC
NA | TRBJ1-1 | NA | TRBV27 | CASSLNAPNTEAFF | TGTGCCAGCAGTTTAAACGCACCGAACACTGAAGCTTTCTTT
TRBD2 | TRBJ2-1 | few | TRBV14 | CASSLGGLAGVGQFF | TGTGCCAGCAGCCTGGGGGGACTAGCGGGAGTGGGGCAGTTCTTC
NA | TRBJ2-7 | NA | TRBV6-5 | CASSTTGTGHYEQYF | TGTGCCAGCAGTACTACCGGGACGGGACACTACGAGCAGTACTTC
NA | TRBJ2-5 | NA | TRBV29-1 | CSVVTGIEETQYF | TGCAGCGTGGTGACAGGTATTGAAGAGACCCAGTACTTC
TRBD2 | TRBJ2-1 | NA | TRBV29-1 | CSVRGLSAGGEQFF | TGCAGCGTCCGTGGCCTAAGCGCGGGGGGTGAGCAGTTCTTC
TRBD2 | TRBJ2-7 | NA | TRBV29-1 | CSGGVAGSYEQYF | TGCAGCGGGGGGGTAGCGGGATCCTACGAGCAGTACTTC
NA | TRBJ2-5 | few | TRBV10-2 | CASSAVEGRLNQETQYF | TGCGCCAGCAGTGCAGTGGAGGGGCGCTTGAACCAAGAGACCCAGTACTTC
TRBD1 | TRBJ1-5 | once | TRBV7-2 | CASSLWGQSGPNQPQHF | TGTGCCAGCAGCCTATGGGGACAGAGCGGCCCTAATCAGCCCCAGCATTTT
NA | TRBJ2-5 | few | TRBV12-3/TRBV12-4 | CASRRFQETQYF | TGTGCCAGCCGGAGGTTCCAAGAGACCCAGTACTTC
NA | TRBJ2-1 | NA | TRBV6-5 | CASSQGLPNEQFF | TGTGCCAGCAGTCAGGGTCTTCCCAATGAGCAGTTCTTC
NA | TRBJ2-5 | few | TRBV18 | CASSPGRRRETQYF | TGTGCCAGCTCACCCGGGCGGCGAAGGGAGACCCAGTACTTC
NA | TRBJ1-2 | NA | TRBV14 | CASSPLPSSGYTF | TGTGCCAGCAGCCCGCTTCCTTCTTCTGGCTACACCTTC
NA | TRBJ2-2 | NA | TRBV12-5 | CASGPPGELFF | TGTGCTAGTGGCCCCCCGGGGGAGCTGTTTTTT
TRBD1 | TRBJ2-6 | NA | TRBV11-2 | CASSWIRDRDSGADVLTF | TGTGCCAGCAGCTGGATCCGGGACAGGGACTCTGGGGCCGACGTCCTGACTTTC
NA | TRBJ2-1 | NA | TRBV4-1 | CASSQEGTAPRQFF | TGCGCCAGCAGCCAAGAGGGGACGGCTCCGAGGCAGTTCTTC
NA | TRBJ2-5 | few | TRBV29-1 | CSVAARRASQETQYF | TGCAGCGTGGCTGCGCGGCGGGCCTCTCAAGAGACCCAGTACTTC
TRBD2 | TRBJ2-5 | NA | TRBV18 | CASSPREEKETQYF | TGTGCCAGCTCACCCCGGGAGGAGAAAGAGACCCAGTACTTC
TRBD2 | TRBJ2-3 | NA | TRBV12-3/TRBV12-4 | CASSTRLAGGTDTQYF | TGTGCCAGCAGTACCCGACTAGCGGGGGGCACAGATACGCAGTATTTT
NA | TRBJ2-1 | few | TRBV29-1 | CSVVPRYAIEQFF | TGCAGCGTTGTCCCTAGATACGCAATTGAGCAGTTCTTC
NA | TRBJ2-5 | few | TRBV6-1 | CASSEARDWKGQTQYF | TGTGCCAGCAGTGAAGCGCGTGACTGGAAGGGACAGACCCAGTACTTC
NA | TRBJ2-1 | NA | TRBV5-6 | CASSVVTDGQFF | TGTGCCAGCAGTGTTGTGACGGACGGGCAGTTCTTC
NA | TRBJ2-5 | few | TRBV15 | CATSREGGAPRTQYF | TGTGCCACCAGCAGAGAGGGAGGCGCGCCAAGGACCCAGTACTTC
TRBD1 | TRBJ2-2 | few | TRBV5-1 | CASFPTPGGWTGELFF | TGCGCCAGCTTCCCCACTCCAGGGGGTTGGACCGGGGAGCTGTTTTTT
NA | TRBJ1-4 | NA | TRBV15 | CATSDDGEKLFF | TGTGCCACCAGCGACGATGGTGAAAAACTGTTTTTT
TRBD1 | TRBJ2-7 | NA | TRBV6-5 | CASRPQGGLGYEQYF | TGTGCCAGCAGACCCCAAGGGGGCTTGGGTTACGAGCAGTACTTC